This T cell receptor (beta chain) was profiled in a study of cytomegalovirus exposure and HLA in healthy donors. CDR3 length equals 17 residues. V was trimmed by 5 bases and J by 8 bases, leaving 27 bases between them. The germline CDR1 and CDR2 sequences are LNHDA and SQIVND (reference sequence). Researchers ran the PCR with 60 Vbeta and 13 Jbeta primers. Libraries were prepared by immunoSEQ multiplex PCR; TCRdb keeps only in-frame clonotypes and omits some of them. The repertoire holds 95,000 to 150,000 clones, with about 8% as singletons. V gene TRBV19 combines with J gene TRBJ1-2; D perhaps matches TRBD1 (6 bases). The sequenced sample consisted of PBMCs. The sequence was obtained from a woman aged 40-49 years in good health and CMV-seropositive. DNA of the CDR3: TGTGCCAGTAGTCTTACAGGGCGAAGACTGGGGTTAGGCGGCTACACCTTC. The encoded protein is CASSLTGRRLGLGGYTF.